The present entry profiles one T cell receptor beta chain with its context. The antigen is not known. This sample is drawn from a study of OX40 agonist ivuxolimab in advanced cancers. TCRdb's table, derived via immunoSEQ multiplex PCR, lists solely in-frame clones and lacks some. Of 15,000 to 20,000 clones in the sample, approximately 80% are singletons; the top ten hold around 15%. General observations from the study: Relative to CD4+ cells, CD8+ T cells on average had more expanded clones.

Germline values: CDR1 SGHVS, CDR2 FNYEAQ. The V end lost 8 bases, the J end lost 0 bases, and 8 bases lay between the germline ends. The CDR3 contains 13 residues. The V and J genes are TRBV7-6 and TRBJ2-1; no definite D call. The TCR comes from an adult with an advanced solid tumor such as melanoma, head and neck, liver or kidney cancer. Sequences were derived from CD4+ or CD8+ T cells sorted from blood, sampled in a trial of the OX40 agonist ivuxolimab. The CDR3 spells CASDTSSYNEQFF. In DNA form, the CDR3 reads TGTGCCAGCGACACGAGCTCCTACAATGAGCAGTTCTTC.